This record concerns one TCR beta chain sequence. As yet, its antigen is unknown. The data stem from a study of cytomegalovirus exposure and HLA in healthy donors. Study overall: T cells numbering approximately 170 million yielded some 120 million unique TCR beta sequences in an earlier analysis. Study results and caveats: Roughly uniform sequencing depth across donors was assumed, possibly incorrectly. The authors enumerated roughly 160 TCR beta chains as linked to cytomegalovirus. Accurate predictions that matched the HLA-A and HLA-B alleles of most subjects were reportedly made from TCR beta sequences.

Both 60 Vbeta primers and 13 Jbeta primers went into the PCR. The repertoire was sequenced with immunoSEQ multiplex PCR; TCRdb's copy has only in-frame clones and lacks some. The repertoire holds around 160,000 clones, with about two thirds as singletons. The V end was cut by 0 bases, the J end by 0 bases, with 8 bases between. This CDR3 has 15 amino acids. CDR1 and CDR2 (germline): MNHEY, SVGAGI. Sequencing was carried out using PBMCs. The chain joins TRBV6-5 to TRBJ1-1; D unclear. The clonotype comes from a woman aged 18-30 years in good health and CMV-seropositive. CDR3 nucleotides: TGTGCCAGCAGTTACTCGCGCGGAATGAACACTGAAGCTTTCTTT. Translating gives CASSYSRGMNTEAFF.